Included here is one T cell receptor (beta chain) sequence, with context. The data were obtained in a study of blood T cell repertoires in COVID-19. The table came from immunoSEQ multiplex PCR; TCRdb's copy has only in-frame clones and leaves some out. This repertoire shows over 200,000 clones, approximately 90% found once; its top ten account for 1.2%. V was trimmed by 1 base and J by 4 bases, leaving 9 bases between them. Germline V gene sequence: CDR1 LNHNV, CDR2 YYDKDF (reference sequence). The CDR3 extends over 14 amino acids. This sequence originates from a man aged 25 to 45 who had recovered from COVID-19. This chain uses TRBV15 with TRBJ2-3; D might be TRBD1 (6 bases). The specimen was PBMCs or T cells enriched from blood (not recorded which). CDR3 residues: CATSRVGQSDTQYF. CDR3 coding DNA: TGTGCCACCAGCAGAGTAGGACAGTCAGATACGCAGTATTTT.